This T cell receptor (beta chain) is from a study of control samples from healthy donors and cancer patients. From germline, CDR1 is LNHDA and CDR2 SQIVND (reference sequence). Trimming cost V 1 base and J 6 bases, with 9 bases left between them. This CDR3 contains 13 residues. TCRdb's copy holds only in-frame clones and misses some; the assay was immunoSEQ multiplex PCR. The sample shows 110,000 to 150,000 clones, roughly 94% of them seen only once. The receptor comes from a man in his 60s with colorectal cancer. The sequenced sample was PBMCs. This chain connects TRBV19 to TRBJ1-2; a weak D match, TRBD1 (5 bases). CDR3 region: CASSIGGTDGYTF. In DNA form, the CDR3 reads TGTGCCAGTAGTATAGGGGGCACAGATGGCTACACCTTC. Complete variable domain (other parts from reference TRBV19 and TRBJ1-2): DGGITQSPKYLFRKEGQNVTLSCEQNLNHDAMYWYRQDPGQGLRLIYYSQIVNDFQKGDIAEGYSVSREKKESFPLTVTSAQKNPTAFYLCASSIGGTDGYTFGSGTRLTVV.